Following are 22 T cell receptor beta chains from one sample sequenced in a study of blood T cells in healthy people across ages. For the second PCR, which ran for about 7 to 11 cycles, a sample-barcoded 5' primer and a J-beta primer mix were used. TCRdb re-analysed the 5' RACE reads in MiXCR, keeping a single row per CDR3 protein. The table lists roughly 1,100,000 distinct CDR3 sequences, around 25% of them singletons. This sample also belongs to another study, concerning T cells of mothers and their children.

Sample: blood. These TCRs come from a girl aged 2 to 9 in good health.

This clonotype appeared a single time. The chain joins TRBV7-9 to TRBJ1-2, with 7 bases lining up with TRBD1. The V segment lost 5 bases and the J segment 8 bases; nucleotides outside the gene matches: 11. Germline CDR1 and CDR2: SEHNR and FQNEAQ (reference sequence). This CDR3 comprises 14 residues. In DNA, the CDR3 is TGTGCCAGCAGCCCCCTGACAGGGACGAACGGCTACACCTTC. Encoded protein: CASSPLTGTNGYTF.

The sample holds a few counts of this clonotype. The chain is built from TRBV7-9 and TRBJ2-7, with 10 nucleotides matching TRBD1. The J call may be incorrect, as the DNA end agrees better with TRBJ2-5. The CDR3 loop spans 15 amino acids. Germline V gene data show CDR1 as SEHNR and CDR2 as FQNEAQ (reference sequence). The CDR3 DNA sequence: TGTGCCAGCAGCTTGACAGGGGGCTTGGAGGAGACCCAGTACTTC. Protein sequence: CASSLTGGLEETQYF.

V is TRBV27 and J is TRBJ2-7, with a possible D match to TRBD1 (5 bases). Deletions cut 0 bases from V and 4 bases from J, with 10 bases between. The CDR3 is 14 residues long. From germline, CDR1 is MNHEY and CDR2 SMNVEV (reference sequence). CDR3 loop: CASSLSQGWYEQYF. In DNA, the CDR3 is TGTGCCAGCAGTTTATCGCAGGGTTGGTACGAGCAGTACTTC.

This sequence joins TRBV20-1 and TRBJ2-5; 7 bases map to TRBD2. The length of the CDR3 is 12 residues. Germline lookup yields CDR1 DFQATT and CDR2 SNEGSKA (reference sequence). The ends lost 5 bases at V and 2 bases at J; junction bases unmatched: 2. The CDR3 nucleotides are TGCAGTGCTCGGACTAGACAAGAGACCCAGTACTTC. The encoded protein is CSARTRQETQYF.

The CDR3 spells CASSEFRVRTEAFF. CDR3 bases: TGTGCCAGCAGTGAATTCAGGGTCCGTACTGAAGCTTTCTTT. V gene TRBV2 combines with J gene TRBJ1-1, with D possibly matching TRBD1 (5 bases). Germline assignment: CDR1 SNHLY and CDR2 FYNNEI. V shed 2 bases and J shed 5 bases, with 12 bases lying between them. This CDR3 has 14 amino acids.

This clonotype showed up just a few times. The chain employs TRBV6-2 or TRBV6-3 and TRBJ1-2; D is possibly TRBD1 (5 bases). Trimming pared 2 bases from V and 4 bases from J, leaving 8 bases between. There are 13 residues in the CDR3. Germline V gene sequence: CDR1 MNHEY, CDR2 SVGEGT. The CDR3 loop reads CASSYQGSYGYTF. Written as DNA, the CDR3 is TGTGCCAGCAGTTACCAGGGCAGCTATGGCTACACCTTC.

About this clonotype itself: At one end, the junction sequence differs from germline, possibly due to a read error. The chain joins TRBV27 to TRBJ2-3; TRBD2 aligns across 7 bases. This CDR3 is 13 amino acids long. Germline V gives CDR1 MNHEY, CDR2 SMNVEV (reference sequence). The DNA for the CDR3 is TGTGCCAGCAGTTTTTCGTTGGCGGGGGAATTAAGATTT. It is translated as CASSFSLAGELRF.

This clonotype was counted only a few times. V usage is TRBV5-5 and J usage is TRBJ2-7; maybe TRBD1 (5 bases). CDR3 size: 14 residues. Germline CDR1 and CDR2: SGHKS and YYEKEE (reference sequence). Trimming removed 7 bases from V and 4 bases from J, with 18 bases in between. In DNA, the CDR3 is TGTGCCAGCGCCTCAGGGTTCTACGTGTACGAGCAGTACTTC. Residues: CASASGFYVYEQYF. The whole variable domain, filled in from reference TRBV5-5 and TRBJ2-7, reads DAGVTQSPTHLIKTRGQQVTLRCSPISGHKSVSWYQQVLGQGPQFIFQYYEKEERGRGNFPDRFSARQFPNYSSELNVNALLLGDSALYLCASASGFYVYEQYFGPGTRLTVT.

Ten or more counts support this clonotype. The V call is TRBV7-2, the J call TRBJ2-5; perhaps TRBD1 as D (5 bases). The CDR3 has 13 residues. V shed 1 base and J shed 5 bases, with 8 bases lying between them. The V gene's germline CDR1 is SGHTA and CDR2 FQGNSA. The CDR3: CASSLVGVETQYF. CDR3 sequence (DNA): TGTGCCAGCAGCTTAGTAGGGGTTGAGACCCAGTACTTC.

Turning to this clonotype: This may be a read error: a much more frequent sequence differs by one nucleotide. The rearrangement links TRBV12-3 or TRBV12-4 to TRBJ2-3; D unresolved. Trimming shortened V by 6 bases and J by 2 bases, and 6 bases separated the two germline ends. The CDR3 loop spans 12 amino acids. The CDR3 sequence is CASRPTTDTQYF. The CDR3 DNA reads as TGTGCCAGCAGGCCGACCACAGATACGCAGTATTTT.

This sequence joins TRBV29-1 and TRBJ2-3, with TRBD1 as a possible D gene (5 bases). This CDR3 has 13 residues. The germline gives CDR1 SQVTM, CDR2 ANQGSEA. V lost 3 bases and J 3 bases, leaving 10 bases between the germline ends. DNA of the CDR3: TGCAGCGTTGACAGGGCAGGGACAGATACGCAGTATTTT. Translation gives CSVDRAGTDTQYF.

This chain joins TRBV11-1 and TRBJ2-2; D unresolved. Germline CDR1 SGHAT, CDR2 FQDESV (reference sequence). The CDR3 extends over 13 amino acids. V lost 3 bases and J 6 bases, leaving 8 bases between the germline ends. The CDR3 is CASSFGAPGELFF. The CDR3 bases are TGTGCCAGCAGCTTCGGCGCCCCCGGGGAGCTGTTTTTT.

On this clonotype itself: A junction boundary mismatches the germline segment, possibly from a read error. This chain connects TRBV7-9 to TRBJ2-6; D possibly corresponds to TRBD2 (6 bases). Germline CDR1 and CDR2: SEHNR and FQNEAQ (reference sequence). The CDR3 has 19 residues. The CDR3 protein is CASSLELGGNLVGANVLTF. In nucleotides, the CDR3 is TGTGCCAGCAGTTTAGAGCTCGGGGGTAATCTCGTTGGGGCCAACGTCCTGACTTTC.

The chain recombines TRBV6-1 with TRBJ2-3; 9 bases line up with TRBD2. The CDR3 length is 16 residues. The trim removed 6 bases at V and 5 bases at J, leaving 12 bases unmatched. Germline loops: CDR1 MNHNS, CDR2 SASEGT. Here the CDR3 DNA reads TGTGCCAGCAGCACAAATAGCGGGAGTATTGTAGATACGCAGTATTTT. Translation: CASSTNSGSIVDTQYF.

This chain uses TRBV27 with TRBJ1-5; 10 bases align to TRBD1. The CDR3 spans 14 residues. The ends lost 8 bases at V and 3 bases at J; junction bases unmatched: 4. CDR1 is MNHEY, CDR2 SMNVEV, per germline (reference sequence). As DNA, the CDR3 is TGTGCCAGCCGACAGGGGGCAAACAATCAGCCCCAGCATTTT. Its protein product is CASRQGANNQPQHF.

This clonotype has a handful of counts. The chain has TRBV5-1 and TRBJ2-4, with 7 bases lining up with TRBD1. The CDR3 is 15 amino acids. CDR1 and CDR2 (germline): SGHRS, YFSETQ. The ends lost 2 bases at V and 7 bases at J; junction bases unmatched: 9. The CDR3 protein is CASSFGQEKGNIQYF. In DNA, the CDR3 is TGCGCCAGCAGCTTTGGACAGGAAAAGGGCAACATTCAGTACTTC.

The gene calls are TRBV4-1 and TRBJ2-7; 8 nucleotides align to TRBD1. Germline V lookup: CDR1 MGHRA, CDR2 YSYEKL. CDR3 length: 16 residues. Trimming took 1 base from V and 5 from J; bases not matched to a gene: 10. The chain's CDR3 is CASSQGYGQGIDEQYF. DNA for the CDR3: TGCGCCAGCAGCCAAGGATATGGACAGGGCATCGACGAGCAGTACTTC.

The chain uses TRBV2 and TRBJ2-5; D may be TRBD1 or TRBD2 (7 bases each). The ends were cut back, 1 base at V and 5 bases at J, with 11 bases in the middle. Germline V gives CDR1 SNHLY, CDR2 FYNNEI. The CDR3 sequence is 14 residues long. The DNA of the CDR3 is TGTGCCAGCAGTGAAGACAGGGGAGGGGAGACCCAGTACTTC. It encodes CASSEDRGGETQYF.

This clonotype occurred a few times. As DNA, the CDR3 is TGTGCCAGCAGCTTATATGAGGGGGACTATGGCTACACCTTC. It codes for CASSLYEGDYGYTF. The chain couples TRBV7-2 to TRBJ1-2; a weak D match, TRBD1 (6 bases). Trimming pared 2 bases from V and 3 bases from J, leaving 10 bases between. The germline CDR1 and CDR2 sequences are SGHTA and FQGNSA. This CDR3 has 14 residues.

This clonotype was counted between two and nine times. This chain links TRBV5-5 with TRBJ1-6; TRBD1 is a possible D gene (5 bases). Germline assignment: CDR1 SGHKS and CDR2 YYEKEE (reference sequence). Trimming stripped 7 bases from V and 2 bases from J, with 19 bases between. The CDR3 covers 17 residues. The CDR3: CASGSPQGDAYNSPLHF. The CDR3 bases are TGTGCCAGCGGCTCCCCCCAAGGGGACGCCTATAATTCACCCCTCCACTTT.

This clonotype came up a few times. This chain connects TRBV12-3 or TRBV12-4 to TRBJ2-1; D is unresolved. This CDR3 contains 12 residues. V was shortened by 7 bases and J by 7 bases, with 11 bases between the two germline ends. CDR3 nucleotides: TGTGCCAGCACCCGGACCCAGAATGAGCAGTTCTTC. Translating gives CASTRTQNEQFF.

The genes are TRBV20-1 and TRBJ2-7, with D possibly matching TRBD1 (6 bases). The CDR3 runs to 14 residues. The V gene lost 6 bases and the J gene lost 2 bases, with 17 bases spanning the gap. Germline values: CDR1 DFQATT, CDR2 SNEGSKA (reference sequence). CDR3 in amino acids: CSARRTEPTYEQYF. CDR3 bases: TGCAGTGCACGGCGGACAGAACCTACCTACGAGCAGTACTTC.